What follows is one T cell receptor beta chain and its context. The CDR3 extends over 15 amino acids. From germline, CDR1 is SGHNT and CDR2 YYREEE (reference sequence). V shed 0 bases, J shed 6 bases, and the junction held 8 bases outside the gene matches. The entry originates in a study of blood T cell repertoires in COVID-19. The assay was immunoSEQ multiplex PCR, and TCRdb's table has in-frame clones only and misses some. This sample has about 170,000 clones, with 65% to 85% found just once. V is TRBV5-4 and J is TRBJ2-7; TRBD2 aligns across 8 bases. The receptor was derived from a woman aged 45-59 years in a cohort exposed to, infected with or recovered from COVID-19 (not recorded which). What was sequenced was PBMCs or T cells enriched from blood (not recorded which). Here the CDR3 reads CASSLVGTRGTEQYF. For the CDR3, the DNA is TGTGCCAGCAGCTTGGTTGGGACTAGGGGCACCGAGCAGTACTTC.